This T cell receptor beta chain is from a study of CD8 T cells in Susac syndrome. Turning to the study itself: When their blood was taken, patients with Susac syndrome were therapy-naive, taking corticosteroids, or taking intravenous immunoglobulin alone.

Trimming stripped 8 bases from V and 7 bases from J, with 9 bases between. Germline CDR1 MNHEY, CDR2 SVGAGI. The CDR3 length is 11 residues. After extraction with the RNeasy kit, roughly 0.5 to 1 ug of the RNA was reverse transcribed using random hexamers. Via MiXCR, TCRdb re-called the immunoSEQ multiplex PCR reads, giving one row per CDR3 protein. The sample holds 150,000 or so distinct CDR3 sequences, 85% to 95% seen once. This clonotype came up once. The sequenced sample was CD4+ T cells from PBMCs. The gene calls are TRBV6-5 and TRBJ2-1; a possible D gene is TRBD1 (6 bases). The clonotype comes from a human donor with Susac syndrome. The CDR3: CASAQGNEQFF. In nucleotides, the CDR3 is TGTGCCAGCGCCCAGGGGAATGAGCAGTTCTTC.